In this sample, the clone carrying this T cell receptor beta chain turned up many times. This entry belongs to a study of blood T cell repertoires in COVID-19. Study details: From the United States, Italy and Spain came samples of acute and convalescent COVID-19.

In the original workflow: Estimation of nucleated cell counts was performed using reference gene primer amplification. Method: immunoSEQ multiplex PCR; TCRdb's copy keeps in-frame clones and lacks some. V and J calls and clone size are given by that table; D and trimming were obtained from the DNA. Of about 110,000 clones listed, approximately 62% are singletons. This CDR3 is built from 15 residues. The V and J ends lost 5 bases and 0 bases respectively, with 11 bases between them. Germline CDR1 SGHTA, CDR2 FQGNSA. The material sequenced was peripheral blood. The TCR comes from an elderly man with acute or convalescent COVID-19. The chain has TRBV7-2 and TRBJ2-1; D is perhaps TRBD2 (6 bases). The CDR3 coding sequence is TGTGCCAGCAGCGTAACTAGCAGCTCCTACAATGAGCAGTTCTTC. Translated: CASSVTSSSYNEQFF.